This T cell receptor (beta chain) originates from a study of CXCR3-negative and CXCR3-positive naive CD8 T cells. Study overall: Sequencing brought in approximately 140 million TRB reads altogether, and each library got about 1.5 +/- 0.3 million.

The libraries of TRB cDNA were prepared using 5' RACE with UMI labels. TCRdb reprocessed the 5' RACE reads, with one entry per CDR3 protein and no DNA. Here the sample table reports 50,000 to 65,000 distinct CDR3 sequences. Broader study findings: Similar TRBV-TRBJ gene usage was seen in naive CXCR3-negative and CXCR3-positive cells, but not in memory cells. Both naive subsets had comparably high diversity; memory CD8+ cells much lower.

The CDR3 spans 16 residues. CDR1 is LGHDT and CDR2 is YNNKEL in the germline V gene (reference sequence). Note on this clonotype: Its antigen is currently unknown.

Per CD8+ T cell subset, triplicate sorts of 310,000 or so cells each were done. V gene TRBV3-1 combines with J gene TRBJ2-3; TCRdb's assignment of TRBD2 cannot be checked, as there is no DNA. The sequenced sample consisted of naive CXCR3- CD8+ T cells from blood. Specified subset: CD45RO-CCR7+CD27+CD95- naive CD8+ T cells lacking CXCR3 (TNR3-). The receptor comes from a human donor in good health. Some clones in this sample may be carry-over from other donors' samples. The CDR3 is CASSPWASPSTDTQYF.